Below, 30 T cell receptor beta chains from the same sample are listed, as sequenced in a study of tumor-infiltrating lymphocytes in primary liver carcinoma. TCR beta cDNA was made from approximately 500 ng total RNA with a constant-region primer. Three nested multiplex PCR rounds, a slightly modified ARM-PCR method, built the TCR beta libraries. The first two PCR rounds used TRBV1-TRBV30 forward primers with a C-beta reverse primer, approximately 11 cycles each. TCRdb fed the multiplex PCR reads into MiXCR, producing one record per CDR3 protein. Here the sample spans hundreds of thousands of distinct CDR3 sequences, almost 60% being singletons. Out of unsorted whole blood came the blood RNA, and germline DNA was extracted as well. The sequenced sample was peripheral blood. The source of these receptors is a woman aged 25 to 45 with primary liver carcinoma and hepatitis B virus infection.

In DNA, the CDR3 is TGTGCCAGCAGTTTAGCGGGAGATGGGGCCCAGTACTTC. Translation gives CASSLAGDGAQYF. This chain joins TRBV28 and TRBJ2-5; 7 bases line up with TRBD2. V gave up 2 bases and J gave up 9 bases; unmatched junction bases: 6. This CDR3 spans 13 amino acids. Germline V gene sequence: CDR1 MDHEN, CDR2 SYDVKM.

In its sample, this clonotype was seen a few times. A much more abundant neighbour one base away suggests this may be a read error. The J gene is TRBJ2-1, the V gene TRBV29-1, with no clear D. CDR3 length equals 12 residues. V dropped 4 bases and J dropped 9 bases, with 13 bases sitting between them. The germline V gene has CDR1 SQVTM and CDR2 ANQGSEA. Written as DNA, the CDR3 is TGCAGCGTTGCCCCTCAACACGGTGAGCAGTTCTTC. Residues: CSVAPQHGEQFF.

V and J are TRBV2 and TRBJ2-1, with D perhaps matching TRBD2 (5 bases). CDR1 is SNHLY and CDR2 is FYNNEI in the germline V gene. V was shortened by 8 bases and J by 2 bases, with 13 bases between the two germline ends. The CDR3 has 14 amino acids. CDR3 sequence: CASDTRLPYNEQFF. CDR3 nucleotides: TGTGCCAGCGATACTAGACTTCCCTACAATGAGCAGTTCTTC.

This rearrangement joins TRBV28 to TRBJ1-5, with D possibly TRBD1 on 5 matching bases. V lost 3 bases to trimming and J lost 4 bases, with 13 bases between them. This CDR3 is 15 amino acids long. Per the germline V gene, CDR1 is MDHEN and CDR2 is SYDVKM. DNA for the CDR3: TGTGCCAGCAGTTTGCCAGGGTCGCTAAATCAGCCCCAGCATTTT. It yields the protein CASSLPGSLNQPQHF.

Turning to this clonotype: The junction and the germline gene differ at one end; a read error may be behind it. The V call is TRBV11-2, the J call TRBJ2-3; D is perhaps TRBD1 (6 bases). This CDR3 comprises 13 residues. Germline V gives CDR1 SGHAT, CDR2 FQNNGV. The CDR3 bases are TGTGCCAGCAACTTAATCGGACAGAATCCGCAGTATTTT. This encodes CASNLIGQNPQYF.

This clonotype was counted ten times or more. The V call is TRBV11-3, the J call TRBJ2-1; D not resolved. The germline V and J ends were trimmed by 5 bases and 8 bases, with 22 bases remaining between them. This CDR3 is built from 16 residues. CDR1 SGHNT and CDR2 YENEEA come from the germline V gene. CDR3 bases: TGTGCCAGCAGCCCTCGAACCGAACAGCCCGCCGATGAGCAGTTCTTC. It yields the protein CASSPRTEQPADEQFF. Drawing the rest from reference TRBV11-3 and TRBJ2-1, the complete variable domain is EAGVVQSPRYKIIEKKQPVAFWCNPISGHNTLYWYLQNLGQGPELLIRYENEEAVDDSQLPKDRFSAERLKGVDSTLKIQPAELGDSAVYLCASSPRTEQPADEQFFGPGTRLTVL.

The chain joins TRBV4-1 to TRBJ1-2; D gene unclear. Trimming left V 5 bases short and J 0 bases short, with 19 bases between. The CDR3 totals 17 residues. The germline V gene has CDR1 MGHRA and CDR2 YSYEKL. In DNA form, the CDR3 reads TGCGCCAGCAGCTCCCGTGTCGTTTTAATAGCTAACTATGGCTACACCTTC. Its translation is CASSSRVVLIANYGYTF.

V gene TRBV6-1 combines with J gene TRBJ2-7, with D unresolved. This CDR3 is built from 14 residues. Germline CDR1 reads MNHNS; CDR2 reads SASEGT. Trimming pared 0 bases from V and 3 bases from J, leaving 9 bases between. CDR3 nucleotide sequence: TGTGCCAGCAGTGAAGCGCACAGTCTCTACGAGCAGTACTTC. Translating gives CASSEAHSLYEQYF.

Comment on this clonotype: In this CDR3 the conserved last residue, phenylalanine or tryptophan, is missing, so a read error is likely. The CDR3 protein is CARSYGLADSADTQYL. For the CDR3, the DNA is TGTGCCAGAAGTTACGGTCTAGCGGATAGCGCAGATACGCAGTATCTT. This chain links TRBV6-5 with TRBJ2-3; 7 bases are shared with TRBD2. CDR1 and CDR2 (germline): MNHEY, SVGAGI. This CDR3 has 16 residues.

This clonotype was seen ten or more times. The V gene is TRBV29-1, the J gene TRBJ2-5; no definite D call. CDR1 is SQVTM and CDR2 is ANQGSEA in the germline V gene. Deletions cut 7 bases from V and 2 bases from J, with 5 bases between. The CDR3 length is 10 residues. CDR3 DNA sequence: TGCAGCGGTGCTCAAGAGACCCAGTACTTC. Its translation: CSGAQETQYF.

V and J are TRBV6-5 and TRBJ2-7; the match to TRBD2 covers 7 bases. The CDR3 is 13 residues long. In germline, CDR1 is MNHEY, CDR2 SVGAGI. Unmatched junction bases numbered 3, after V lost 5 bases and J lost 2 bases. The CDR3 bases are TGTGCCAGCAGTAGCGGGACCCCCTACGAGCAGTACTTC. Its translation is CASSSGTPYEQYF.

The CDR3 sequence is CASSEERAPNQPQHF. The CDR3 DNA reads TGTGCCAGCAGTGAAGAAAGAGCGCCTAATCAGCCCCAGCATTTT. The chain couples TRBV2 to TRBJ1-5; no clear D gene. V was clipped by 1 base and J by 4 bases, with 11 bases between them. This CDR3 contains 15 residues. Germline CDR1 SNHLY, CDR2 FYNNEI.

This clonotype was detected only a few times. This chain connects TRBV5-1 to TRBJ2-5; D tentatively reads TRBD1 or TRBD2 (6 bases each). The CDR3 runs to 13 residues. V lost 4 bases and J lost 5, with 12 bases in between. Germline values: CDR1 SGHRS, CDR2 YFSETQ. The DNA for the CDR3 is TGCGCCAGCAGCCGACTAGGGGGGGAGACCCAGTACTTC. This codes for CASSRLGGETQYF.

The rearrangement uses TRBV6-2 or TRBV6-3 and TRBJ1-1, with D hard to call. Germline loops: CDR1 MNHEY, CDR2 SVGEGT. CDR3 length: 17 amino acids. The V end was cut by 2 bases, the J end by 4 bases, with 20 bases between. The CDR3 coding sequence is TGTGCCAGCAGTTACACCAAAGATCCATTCAGAGGCACTGAAGCTTTCTTT. Protein sequence: CASSYTKDPFRGTEAFF.

This clonotype was counted only a few times. The V gene is TRBV6-2 or TRBV6-3, the J gene TRBJ2-7; 7 bases fit TRBD2. The CDR3 extends over 12 amino acids. Germline V gene data show CDR1 as MNHEY and CDR2 as SVGEGT. The J segment lost 5 bases and the V segment lost 6 bases, leaving 4 bases of the junction unmatched. The CDR3 bases are TGTGCCAGCAGGAGACTAGCCAACGAGCAGTACTTC. Protein sequence: CASRRLANEQYF.

As to this clonotype: A read error may explain this, as a much larger clone is one base away. The chain combines TRBV29-1 with TRBJ2-5; 8 positions agree with TRBD2. Germline values: CDR1 SQVTM, CDR2 ANQGSEA. This CDR3 comprises 14 residues. CDR3 protein: CSVGRGGGLETQCF. The CDR3 DNA follows: TGCAGCGTCGGGAGGGGCGGCGGCTTGGAGACCCAGTGCTTC.

The chain has TRBV12-5 and TRBJ2-5, with D hard to call. This CDR3 contains 15 residues. The germline V gene has CDR1 LGHNT and CDR2 FRNRAP. V lost 2 bases and J lost 4, with 14 bases in between. DNA of the CDR3: TGTGCTAGTGGTTTGTGTTTGGCCCAGCGAGAGACCCAGTACTTC. Its protein is CASGLCLAQRETQYF.

This clonotype was observed a few times. CDR3 sequence: CASRPQSGGNTEAFF. The CDR3 DNA reads TGCGCCAGCAGGCCCCAATCGGGGGGGAACACTGAAGCTTTCTTT. V and J are TRBV5-1 and TRBJ1-1; possible D gene TRBD1, 5 bases. The germline gives CDR1 SGHRS, CDR2 YFSETQ. This CDR3 is built from 15 residues. Trimming pared 5 bases from V and 1 base from J, leaving 15 bases between.

A note on this clonotype: The conserved closing phenylalanine or tryptophan is absent in this CDR3, likely reflecting a read error. This chain connects TRBV12-3 or TRBV12-4 to TRBJ2-2; tentatively, D is TRBD2 (5 bases). The CDR3 extends over 14 amino acids. The CDR3 sequence: CASRSHLNIGKLFL. CDR3 coding DNA: TGTGCCAGCAGGTCCCACCTGAACATCGGGAAGCTGTTTTTG.

This clonotype occurred a few times. J is TRBJ2-7 and V is TRBV5-6; the D gene is possibly TRBD2 (6 bases). The CDR3 is 18 amino acids. CDR1 and CDR2 (germline): SGHDT, YYEEEE. Trimming stripped 3 bases from V and 2 bases from J, with 24 bases between. This CDR3 is CASSSTTGLPGVAYEQYF. The CDR3 DNA is TGTGCCAGCAGCTCAACGACGGGACTTCCCGGAGTAGCCTACGAGCAGTACTTC.

As for this clonotype: The junction and the germline gene differ at one end; a read error may be behind it. The chain joins TRBV6-5 to TRBJ1-2, with D maybe TRBD1 (5 bases). This CDR3 is 13 amino acids long. CDR1 and CDR2 (germline): MNHEY, SVGAGI. The chain's CDR3 is CASSGRGDYGYIF. In DNA, the CDR3 is TGTGCCAGCAGCGGACGGGGGGACTATGGCTACATCTTC.

This clonotype came up many times. The chain combines TRBV11-2 with TRBJ1-2, with D perhaps matching TRBD1 (5 bases). This CDR3 has 12 amino acids. Trimming stripped 3 bases from V and 13 bases from J, with 15 bases between. The germline CDR1 and CDR2 sequences are SGHAT and FQNNGV. The CDR3 DNA follows: TGTGCCAGCAGCTTTGGGGGAGAAAGAGGCACCTTC. This gives the protein CASSFGGERGTF.

V and J are TRBV6-2 or TRBV6-3 and TRBJ1-1; D is possibly TRBD1 (6 bases). V shed 6 bases and J shed 0 bases, with 11 bases lying between them. The CDR3 is made up of 14 amino acids. The germline CDR1 and CDR2 sequences are MNHEY and SVGEGT. The CDR3 DNA reads as TGTGCCAGCAGCCGGGGGCAAATGAACACTGAAGCTTTCTTT. It codes for CASSRGQMNTEAFF.

V is TRBV12-3 or TRBV12-4 and J is TRBJ2-1, with unresolved D. CDR3 size: 16 residues. Trimming removed 6 bases from V and 0 bases from J, with 15 bases in between. This chain's CDR3 is CASRFRITGSYNEQFF. DNA of the CDR3: TGTGCCAGCAGATTCCGCATTACGGGCTCCTACAATGAGCAGTTCTTC.

A remark on this clonotype: No conserved phenylalanine or tryptophan ends this CDR3, so it is likely a read error. The chain recombines TRBV29-1 with TRBJ2-5, with no clear D. The V end was cut by 8 bases, the J end by 5 bases, with 15 bases between. Germline values: CDR1 SQVTM, CDR2 ANQGSEA. This CDR3 is built from 12 residues. Here the CDR3 reads CSMLQNSETQYL. The DNA for the CDR3 is TGCAGCATGCTCCAAAACTCGGAGACCCAGTACCTC.

The sample holds a few counts of this clonotype. The rearrangement links TRBV30 to TRBJ2-5; D tentatively fits TRBD1 or TRBD2 (5 bases each). The germline V and J ends were trimmed by 2 bases and 3 bases, with 7 bases remaining between them. CDR1 is GTSNPN and CDR2 is SVGIG in the germline V gene (reference sequence). This CDR3 is 12 amino acids long. This chain's CDR3 is CAWSRGEETQYF. CDR3 coding DNA: TGTGCCTGGAGTAGAGGGGAAGAGACCCAGTACTTC.

This clonotype was recorded many times. The chain uses TRBV29-1 and TRBJ1-1; 8 bases are a match to TRBD1. After removal of 7 bases from V and 2 bases from J, the junction contained 6 bases not matched to a gene. The germline gives CDR1 SQVTM, CDR2 ANQGSEA. This CDR3 contains 13 residues. The CDR3 here is CSGRQGLNTEAFF. In nucleotides, the CDR3 is TGCAGCGGGAGACAGGGGCTTAACACTGAAGCTTTCTTT.

About this clonotype itself: This could be a read error, since a much larger clone is one nucleotide away. The CDR3 carries no conserved terminal phenylalanine or tryptophan, so it likely arises from a read error. The rearrangement uses TRBV29-1 and TRBJ2-2; D may match TRBD1 or TRBD2 (6 bases each). Germline CDR1 SQVTM, CDR2 ANQGSEA. Trimming stripped 8 bases from V and 5 bases from J, with 12 bases between. The CDR3 runs 12 residues. This chain's CDR3 is CSLLGGTGELFS. CDR3 DNA: TGCAGCCTCTTAGGGGGGACCGGGGAGCTGTTTTCT.

A word on this clonotype: A much more abundant neighbour one base away suggests this may be a read error. No conserved phenylalanine or tryptophan is present at the end of the CDR3, so a read error is the likely explanation. The DNA is left out, because the CDR3 cannot be placed on it with certainty; the CDR3 is given as TCRdb lists it. This sequence joins TRBV12-5 and TRBJ1-4. The CDR3 spans 13 residues, counting both ends. Germline lookup yields CDR1 LGHNT and CDR2 FRNRAP. CDR3 protein: CASGLVRRRSQIY.

Remarks on this clonotype: A much bigger clone sits one base away, suggesting this may be a read error. The rearrangement links TRBV6-5 to TRBJ2-3; unclear D gene. Per the germline V gene, CDR1 is MNHEY and CDR2 is SVGAGI. V lost 2 bases and J lost 2, with 14 bases in between. This CDR3 region has 16 residues. The CDR3 DNA reads TGTGCCAGCAGTTACGTTCCCCCTAAGTACACAGATACGCAGTATTTT. This codes for CASSYVPPKYTDTQYF.